This T cell receptor beta chain was captured by sequencing in a study of OX40 agonist ivuxolimab in advanced cancers. Germline loops: CDR1 SGDLS, CDR2 YYNGEE. The V and J ends lost 4 bases and 0 bases respectively, with 14 bases between them. The CDR3 totals 16 residues. Method: immunoSEQ multiplex PCR; TCRdb's copy keeps in-frame clones and lacks some. The data contain about 22,000 clones, around four fifths of them seen just once; the ten biggest clones take up roughly 30%. Peripheral blood came from all dose cohorts at three timepoints. The sequence came from an adult with an advanced solid tumor such as melanoma, head and neck, liver or kidney cancer. This specimen consisted of CD4+ or CD8+ T cells sorted from blood, obtained in a trial of the OX40 agonist ivuxolimab. The chain combines TRBV9 with TRBJ2-1, with a weak D call TRBD1 (6 bases). The CDR3 DNA reads TGTGCCAGCAGCTTCCAGACAGGTTCCTCCTACAATGAGCAGTTCTTC. Amino acids: CASSFQTGSSYNEQFF.